The next 11 T cell receptor beta chains were all read from a single sample in a study of blood T cells in healthy people across ages. Using a J-beta primer mix together with a sample-barcoded 5' primer, a second PCR was run for roughly 6 to 11 cycles. A single record per CDR3 protein comes from TCRdb applying MiXCR to the 5' RACE reads. In the table there are under 1 million distinct CDR3 sequences, roughly 44% of which are singletons. The sample was blood. The receptors shown here come from a man aged 60 to 69 in good health.

The V and J genes are TRBV6-5 and TRBJ1-5; D not resolved. Germline V gene sequence: CDR1 MNHEY, CDR2 SVGAGI. The CDR3 sequence is 12 residues long. Trimming shortened V by 2 bases and J by 6 bases, and 5 bases separated the two germline ends. CDR3 coding DNA: TGTGCCAGCAGTTACGCGGGTCAGCCCCAGCATTTT. Residues: CASSYAGQPQHF.

This rearrangement joins TRBV28 to TRBJ1-5; 9 bases align to TRBD1. Germline V lookup: CDR1 MDHEN, CDR2 SYDVKM. The CDR3 loop spans 15 amino acids. Trimming removed 7 bases from V and 6 bases from J; junction bases left unmatched: 10. CDR3 sequence (DNA): TGTGCCAGCACCCCACAGGGGGCAGCTGGTCAGCCCCAGCATTTT. Translation: CASTPQGAAGQPQHF.

The chain combines TRBV6-2 or TRBV6-3 with TRBJ2-5; TRBD1 agrees at 10 bases. The closer fit of TRBJ2-7 to the DNA end suggests the J call may be wrong. Germline V lookup: CDR1 MNHEY, CDR2 SVGEGT. This CDR3 spans 15 amino acids. Here the CDR3 reads CASSYNRDRGNEQYF. The CDR3, as DNA: TGTGCCAGCAGTTATAACCGGGACAGGGGCAACGAGCAGTACTTC.

The table lists this clonotype with a count of one. V is TRBV11-2 and J is TRBJ1-2, with 7 nucleotides matching TRBD1. Trimming at V came to 4 bases and at J to 8 bases, leaving 10 bases not matched to a gene. Germline CDR1 SGHAT, CDR2 FQNNGV. CDR3 length equals 14 residues. This CDR3 reads CASSSPGQVLGYTF. The CDR3, as DNA: TGTGCCAGCAGCTCCCCCGGACAGGTCTTGGGCTACACCTTC.

The V call is TRBV7-9, the J call TRBJ1-2, with 7 bases matching TRBD1. The CDR3 runs to 15 residues. Germline CDR1 SEHNR, CDR2 FQNEAQ (reference sequence). The ends lost 4 bases at V and 1 base at J; junction bases unmatched: 6. Here the CDR3 reads CASSSGQRLNYGYTF. In DNA, the CDR3 is TGTGCCAGCAGCTCGGGACAGCGCCTTAACTATGGCTACACCTTC.

The V and J genes are TRBV7-2 and TRBJ2-7; TRBD1 aligns across 7 bases. The CDR3 is 15 amino acids. CDR1 is SGHTA and CDR2 is FQGNSA in the germline V gene. After removal of 5 bases from V and 7 bases from J, the junction contained 14 bases not matched to a gene. Written as DNA, the CDR3 is TGTGCCAGCAGCGTAACCGCACAGGGGCGGAGGGAGCAGTACTTC. Translation: CASSVTAQGRREQYF.

Comment on this clonotype: Compared with germline, one end of the junction differs, possibly owing to a read error. The CDR3 nucleotides are TGCGCCGGCAGCCTGAGGACTAGCGGGGCCGGGGAGCTGTTTTTT. Translated: CAGSLRTSGAGELFF. This chain uses TRBV5-1 with TRBJ2-2; 12 bases are shared with TRBD2. This CDR3 is built from 15 residues. Germline CDR1 SGHRS, CDR2 YFSETQ.

The sample holds a few counts of this clonotype. The rearrangement links TRBV9 to TRBJ2-7; 9 bases are a match to TRBD2. The CDR3 runs 16 residues. V lost 0 bases to trimming and J lost 5 bases; unmatched junction nucleotides: 9. The germline gives CDR1 SGDLS, CDR2 YYNGEE. Here the CDR3 DNA reads TGTGCCAGCAGCGTAGGGCTAGCGGGGAGCTACCACGAGCAGTACTTC. Protein: CASSVGLAGSYHEQYF. Variable domain in full (rest from reference TRBV9 and TRBJ2-7): DSGVTQTPKHLITATGQRVTLRCSPRSGDLSVYWYQQSLDQGLQFLIQYYNGEERAKGNILERFSAQQFPDLHSELNLSSLELGDSALYFCASSVGLAGSYHEQYFGPGTRLTVT.

The gene calls are TRBV20-1 and TRBJ2-3, with a weak D call TRBD1 (6 bases). From germline, CDR1 is DFQATT and CDR2 SNEGSKA (reference sequence). CDR3 length equals 14 residues. This CDR3 is CRADRDISTDTQYF. CDR3 DNA sequence: TGCAGGGCAGACCGGGACATTAGCACAGATACGCAGTATTTT.

This chain connects TRBV7-8 to TRBJ2-6; D not resolved. The CDR3 is 16 amino acids. CDR1 and CDR2 (germline): SGHVS, FQNEAQ. The V end was cut by 1 base, the J end by 2 bases, with 9 bases between. The CDR3 protein is CASSLERGTGANVLTF. CDR3 DNA sequence: TGTGCCAGCAGCTTAGAGAGAGGAACTGGGGCCAACGTCCTGACTTTC.

This rearrangement joins TRBV7-3 to TRBJ2-1, with D possibly being TRBD2 (6 bases). Germline CDR1 is SGHTA and CDR2 is FQGTGA. This CDR3 comprises 15 residues. Trimming removed 5 bases from V and 2 bases from J, with 13 bases in between. This CDR3 reads CASSSAGLPYNEQFF. CDR3 DNA sequence: TGTGCCAGCAGCAGTGCGGGACTCCCCTACAATGAGCAGTTCTTC.